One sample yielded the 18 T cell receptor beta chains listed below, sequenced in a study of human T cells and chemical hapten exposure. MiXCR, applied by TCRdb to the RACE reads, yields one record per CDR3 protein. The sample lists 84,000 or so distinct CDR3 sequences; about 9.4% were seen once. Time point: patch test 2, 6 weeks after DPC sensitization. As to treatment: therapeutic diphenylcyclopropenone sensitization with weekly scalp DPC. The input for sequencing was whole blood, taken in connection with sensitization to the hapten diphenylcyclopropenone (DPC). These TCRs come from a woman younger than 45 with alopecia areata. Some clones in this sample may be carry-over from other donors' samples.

The CDR3 nucleotides are TGTGCCAGCAGTTCGGCTAGACATGAGCAGTTCTTC. Translating it yields CASSSARHEQFF. The rearrangement uses TRBV28 and TRBJ2-1; D call uncertain. CDR1 is MDHEN and CDR2 is SYDVKM in the germline V gene. Between the trimmed V and J ends, which lost 4 bases and 8 bases, there was a span of 9 bases. This CDR3 contains 12 residues.

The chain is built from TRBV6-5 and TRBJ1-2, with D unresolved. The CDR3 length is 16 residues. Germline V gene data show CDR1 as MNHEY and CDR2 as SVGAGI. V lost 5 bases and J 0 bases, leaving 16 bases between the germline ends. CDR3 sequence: CASSRSAAATNYGYTF. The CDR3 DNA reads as TGTGCCAGCAGTCGAAGTGCGGCAGCAACTAACTATGGCTACACCTTC.

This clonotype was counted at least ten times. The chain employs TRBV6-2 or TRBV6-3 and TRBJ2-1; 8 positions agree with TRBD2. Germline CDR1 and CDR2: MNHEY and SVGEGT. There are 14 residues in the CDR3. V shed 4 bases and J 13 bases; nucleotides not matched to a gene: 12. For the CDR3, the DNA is TGTGCCAGCAGTTCTTCTAGCGGGTCCGAGATACAGTTCTTC. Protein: CASSSSSGSEIQFF.

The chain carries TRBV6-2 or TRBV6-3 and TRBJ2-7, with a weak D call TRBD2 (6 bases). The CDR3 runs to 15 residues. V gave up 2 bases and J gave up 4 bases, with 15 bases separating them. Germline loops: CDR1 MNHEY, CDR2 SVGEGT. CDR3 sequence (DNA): TGTGCCAGCAGTTACCCGCCACGCGGGGCGTACGAGCAGTACTTC. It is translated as CASSYPPRGAYEQYF.

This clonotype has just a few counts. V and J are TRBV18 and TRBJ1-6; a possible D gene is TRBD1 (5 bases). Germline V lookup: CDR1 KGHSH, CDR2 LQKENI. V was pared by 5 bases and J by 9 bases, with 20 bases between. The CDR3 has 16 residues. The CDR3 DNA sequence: TGTGCCAGCTCATTCCGGGACCCTCAGGGCATTTCACCCCTCCACTTT. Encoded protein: CASSFRDPQGISPLHF.

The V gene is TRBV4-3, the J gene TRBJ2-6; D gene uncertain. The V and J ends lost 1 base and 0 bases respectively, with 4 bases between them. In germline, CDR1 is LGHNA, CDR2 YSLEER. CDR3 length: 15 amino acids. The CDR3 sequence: CASSQGNSGANVLTF. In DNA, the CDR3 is TGCGCCAGCAGCCAAGGGAACTCTGGGGCCAACGTCCTGACTTTC.

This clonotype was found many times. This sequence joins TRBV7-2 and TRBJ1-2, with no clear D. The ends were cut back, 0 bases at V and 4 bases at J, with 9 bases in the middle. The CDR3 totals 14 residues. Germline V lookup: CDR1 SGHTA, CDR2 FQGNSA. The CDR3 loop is CASSLATAGYGYTF. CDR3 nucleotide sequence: TGTGCCAGCAGCTTAGCCACAGCGGGCTATGGCTACACCTTC.

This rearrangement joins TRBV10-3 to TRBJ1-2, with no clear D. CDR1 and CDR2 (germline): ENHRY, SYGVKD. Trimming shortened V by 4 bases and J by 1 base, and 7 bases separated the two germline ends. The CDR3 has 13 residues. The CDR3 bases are TGTGCCATCAGTGCGGCCCTTAACTATGGCTACACCTTC. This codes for CAISAALNYGYTF.

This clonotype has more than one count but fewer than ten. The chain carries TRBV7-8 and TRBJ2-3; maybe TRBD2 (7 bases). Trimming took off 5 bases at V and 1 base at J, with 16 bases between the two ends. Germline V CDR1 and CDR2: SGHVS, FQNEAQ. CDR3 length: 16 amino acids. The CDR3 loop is CASSRGRGAGTDTQYF. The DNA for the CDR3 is TGTGCCAGCAGCCGAGGTCGGGGGGCGGGCACAGATACGCAGTATTTT.

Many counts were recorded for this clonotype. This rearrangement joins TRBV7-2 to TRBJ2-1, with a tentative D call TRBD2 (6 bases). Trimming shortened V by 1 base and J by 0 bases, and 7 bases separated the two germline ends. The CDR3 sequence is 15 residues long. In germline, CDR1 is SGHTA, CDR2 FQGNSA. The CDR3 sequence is CASSLDGSSYNEQFF. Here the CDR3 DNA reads TGTGCCAGCAGCTTAGACGGGAGCTCCTACAATGAGCAGTTCTTC.

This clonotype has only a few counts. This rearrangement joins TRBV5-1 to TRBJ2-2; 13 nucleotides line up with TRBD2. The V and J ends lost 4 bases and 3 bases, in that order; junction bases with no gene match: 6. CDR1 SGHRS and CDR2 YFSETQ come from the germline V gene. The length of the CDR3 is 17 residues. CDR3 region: CASSPWTSGGYTGELFF. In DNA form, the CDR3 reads TGCGCCAGCAGCCCCTGGACTAGCGGGGGATACACCGGGGAGCTGTTTTTT.

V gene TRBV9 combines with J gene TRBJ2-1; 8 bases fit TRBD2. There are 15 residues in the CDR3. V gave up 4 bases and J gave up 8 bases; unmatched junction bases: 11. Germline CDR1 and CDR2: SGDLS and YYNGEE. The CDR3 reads CASSSGTRGSDEQFF. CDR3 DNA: TGTGCCAGCAGCTCAGGGACTAGGGGTTCCGATGAGCAGTTCTTC.

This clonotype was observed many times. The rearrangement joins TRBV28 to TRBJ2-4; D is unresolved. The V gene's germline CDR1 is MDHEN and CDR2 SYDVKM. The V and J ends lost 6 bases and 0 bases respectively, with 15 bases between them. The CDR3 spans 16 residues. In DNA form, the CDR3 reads TGTGCCAGCAGCCCTCATCCCAGTCTAGCCAAAAACATTCAGTACTTC. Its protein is CASSPHPSLAKNIQYF.

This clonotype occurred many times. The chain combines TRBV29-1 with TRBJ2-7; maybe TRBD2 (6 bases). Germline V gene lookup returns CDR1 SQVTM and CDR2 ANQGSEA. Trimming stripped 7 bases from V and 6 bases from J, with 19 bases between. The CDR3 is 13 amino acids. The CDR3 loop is CSARGRRVGEQYF. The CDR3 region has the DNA TGCAGCGCCCGGGGGAGGCGCGTGGGCGAGCAGTACTTC.

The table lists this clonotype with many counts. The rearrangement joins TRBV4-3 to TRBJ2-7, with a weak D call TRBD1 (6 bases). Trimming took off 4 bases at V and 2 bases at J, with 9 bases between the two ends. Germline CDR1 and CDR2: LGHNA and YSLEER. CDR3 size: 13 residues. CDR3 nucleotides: TGCGCCAGCAGCCCACAGGGTACCTACGAGCAGTACTTC. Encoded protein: CASSPQGTYEQYF.

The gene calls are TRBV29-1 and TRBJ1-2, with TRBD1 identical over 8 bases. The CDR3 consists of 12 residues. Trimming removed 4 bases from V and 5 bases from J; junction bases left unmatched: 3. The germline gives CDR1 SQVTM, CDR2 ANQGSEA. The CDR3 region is CSVVDRGYGYTF. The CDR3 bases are TGCAGCGTTGTCGACAGGGGATATGGCTACACCTTC.

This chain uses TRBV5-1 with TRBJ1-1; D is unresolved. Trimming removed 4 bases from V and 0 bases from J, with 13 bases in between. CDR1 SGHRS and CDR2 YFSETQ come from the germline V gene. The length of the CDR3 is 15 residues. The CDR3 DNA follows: TGCGCCAGCAGCCAGGACGTTGTCATGAACACTGAAGCTTTCTTT. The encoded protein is CASSQDVVMNTEAFF.

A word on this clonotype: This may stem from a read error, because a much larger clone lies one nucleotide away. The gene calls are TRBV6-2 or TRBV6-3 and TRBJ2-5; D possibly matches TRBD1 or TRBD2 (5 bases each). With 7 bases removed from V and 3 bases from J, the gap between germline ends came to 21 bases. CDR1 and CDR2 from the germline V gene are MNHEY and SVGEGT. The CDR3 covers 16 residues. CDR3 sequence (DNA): TGTGCCAGCACCCCCCGACGAGAGGTGGGGGAAGAGACCCAGTACTTC. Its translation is CASTPRREVGEETQYF.